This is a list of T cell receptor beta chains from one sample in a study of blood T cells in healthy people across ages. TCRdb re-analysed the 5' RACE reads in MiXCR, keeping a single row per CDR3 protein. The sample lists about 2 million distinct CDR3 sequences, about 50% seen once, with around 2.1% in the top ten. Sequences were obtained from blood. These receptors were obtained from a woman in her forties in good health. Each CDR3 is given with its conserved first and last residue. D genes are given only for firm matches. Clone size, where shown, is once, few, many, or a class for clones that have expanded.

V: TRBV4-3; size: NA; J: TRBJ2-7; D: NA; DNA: TGCGCCAGCAGCCGTGCGTTGAACAATGAGCAGTACTTC; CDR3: CASSRALNNEQYF
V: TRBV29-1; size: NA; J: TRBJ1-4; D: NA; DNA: TGCAGCGCCCAGTGGGAAAAACTGTTTTTT; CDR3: CSAQWEKLFF
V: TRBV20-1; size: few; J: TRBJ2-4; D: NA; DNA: TGCAGTGCTAGAGATAAGGAGGAGTTGGGGGACATTCAGTACTTC; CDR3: CSARDKEELGDIQYF
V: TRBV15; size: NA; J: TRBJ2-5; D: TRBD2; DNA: TGTGCCACCAGCAGAGTCGGCAAGCGGGGGCTAGAGACCCAGTACTTC; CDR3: CATSRVGKRGLETQYF
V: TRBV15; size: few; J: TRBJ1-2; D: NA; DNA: TGTGCCACCAGCAGAGATATCAGGGGTGAGGATGGCTACACCTTC; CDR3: CATSRDIRGEDGYTF
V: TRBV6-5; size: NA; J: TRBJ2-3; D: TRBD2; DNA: TGTGCCAGCAGGGAGACTAGCGGGGTGATAACGCAGTATTTT; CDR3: CASRETSGVITQYF
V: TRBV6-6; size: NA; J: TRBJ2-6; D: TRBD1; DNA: TGTGCCAGCAGTACCATACAGGGGCTCTCTGGGGCCAACGTCCTGACTTTC; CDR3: CASSTIQGLSGANVLTF
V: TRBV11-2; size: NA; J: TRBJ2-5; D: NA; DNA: TGTGCCAGCATCGACACTACCGGGGGTCAAGAGACCCAGTACTTC; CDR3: CASIDTTGGQETQYF
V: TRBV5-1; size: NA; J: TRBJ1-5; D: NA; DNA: TGCGCCAGCAGCTCCCGGCCGGATAGCAATCAGCCCCAGCATTTT; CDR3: CASSSRPDSNQPQHF
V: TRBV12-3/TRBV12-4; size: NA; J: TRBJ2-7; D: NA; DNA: TGTGCCAGCAGTTTAGCGCCCAGGGTCTTAGAAGAGCAGTACTTC; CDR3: CASSLAPRVLEEQYF
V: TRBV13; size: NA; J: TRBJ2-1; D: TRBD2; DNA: TGTGCCAGCAGCTTAGGCCTCCCTCTAGCGGGGGCGAGCAATGAGCAGTTCTTC; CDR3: CASSLGLPLAGASNEQFF
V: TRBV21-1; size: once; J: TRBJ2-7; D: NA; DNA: TGTGCCAGCAGCAAACAGCAGGGGGGCTCCTACAAGCAGTACTTC; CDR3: CASSKQQGGSYKQYF
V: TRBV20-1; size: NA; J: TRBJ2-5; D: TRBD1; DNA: TGCAGTGCTGCACGACAGGGATCAGAGACCCAGTACTTC; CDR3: CSAARQGSETQYF